The 32 T cell receptor beta chains listed next were all sequenced from one sample in a study of cytomegalovirus exposure and HLA in healthy donors. It was with 60 Vbeta and 13 Jbeta primers that the PCR ran. Profiling relied on immunoSEQ multiplex PCR, and the TCRdb table lists in-frame clones only, not all of them. The sample includes roughly 150,000 clones, about 79% of them seen just once. The sample was PBMCs. The source of these receptors is a male donor in good health and CMV-seronegative.

This clone occurred a few times. The same CDR3 also results from other DNA sequences found in this sample. V usage is TRBV30 and J usage is TRBJ1-2; 7 bases match TRBD1. CDR1 is GTSNPN, CDR2 SVGIG, per germline (reference sequence). Losses at the gene ends were 0 bases for V and 5 bases for J; bases not matched to a gene: 3. CDR3 length equals 13 residues. The CDR3 sequence: CAWSVPGGYGYTF. The DNA for the CDR3 is TGTGCCTGGAGTGTTCCAGGGGGATATGGCTACACCTTC. Filled out from reference TRBV30 and TRBJ1-2, the complete variable domain reads SQTIHQWPATLVQPVGSPLSLECTVEGTSNPNLYWYRQAAGRGLQLLFYSVGIGQISSEVPQNLSASRPQDRQFILSSKKLLLSDSGFYLCAWSVPGGYGYTFGSGTRLTVV.

This CDR3 reads CSVDGSNAGAFF. The CDR3 DNA sequence: TGCAGCGTTGATGGCTCTAACGCGGGAGCTTTCTTT. The chain combines TRBV29-1 with TRBJ1-1; D is unresolved. The CDR3 has 12 residues. V gave up 3 bases and J gave up 10 bases, with 15 bases separating them. Per germline, CDR1 SQVTM and CDR2 ANQGSEA.

This clone was found once. The rearrangement joins TRBV27 to TRBJ1-1; 7 nucleotides agree with TRBD1. Germline CDR1 reads MNHEY; CDR2 reads SMNVEV (reference sequence). The CDR3 extends over 14 amino acids. V lost 7 bases to trimming and J lost 1 base; unmatched junction nucleotides: 6. The CDR3 DNA follows: TGTGCCAGCAACAGAGGGGGCGCGAACACTGAAGCTTTCTTT. Protein product: CASNRGGANTEAFF.

The rearrangement uses TRBV5-4 and TRBJ1-2, with 7 bases aligning to TRBD1. The CDR3 is 14 residues long. Trimming removed 4 bases from V and 8 bases from J; junction bases left unmatched: 11. Germline V gene data show CDR1 as SGHNT and CDR2 as YYREEE (reference sequence). The CDR3 bases are TGTGCCAGCAGCCCCCCCACAGGGGTCGGCGGCTACACCTTC. Its translation: CASSPPTGVGGYTF.

J is TRBJ1-4 and V is TRBV5-4; unclear D gene. The germline CDR1 and CDR2 sequences are SGHNT and YYREEE (reference sequence). This CDR3 contains 14 residues. The V and J ends lost 1 base and 0 bases respectively, with 4 bases between them. The CDR3 is CASSLTATNEKLFF. CDR3 in DNA: TGTGCCAGCAGCTTGACAGCAACTAATGAAAAACTGTTTTTT.

This clone turned up a few times. The rearrangement links TRBV19 to TRBJ1-2; D may be TRBD1 (6 bases). Germline V gene lookup returns CDR1 LNHDA and CDR2 SQIVND (reference sequence). There are 12 residues in the CDR3. The V end was cut by 9 bases, the J end by 4 bases, with 12 bases between. The CDR3 is CASRDIPYGYTF. The CDR3 DNA reads TGTGCCAGCCGGGACATCCCCTATGGCTACACCTTC.

This sequence joins TRBV6-5 and TRBJ2-3; D might be TRBD1 (6 bases). V was cut by 8 bases and J by 8 bases, with 11 bases left in between. CDR3 length: 11 residues. Germline values: CDR1 MNHEY, CDR2 SVGAGI. CDR3 coding DNA: TGTGCCAGCGAGCGAGGGGGTACGCAGTATTTT. This codes for CASERGGTQYF.

The V gene is TRBV5-6, the J gene TRBJ2-3, with a weak D call TRBD2 (6 bases). The germline CDR1 and CDR2 sequences are SGHDT and YYEEEE. V dropped 2 bases and J dropped 2 bases, with 12 bases sitting between them. The CDR3 loop spans 15 amino acids. The CDR3 loop is CASSLIGTYTDTQYF. The CDR3 bases are TGTGCCAGCAGCTTAATCGGGACTTACACAGATACGCAGTATTTT.

CDR3 amino acids: CASSLGLAAYNEQFF. CDR3 DNA sequence: TGTGCCAGCTCTCTGGGGCTAGCGGCCTACAATGAGCAGTTCTTC. The chain employs TRBV18 and TRBJ2-1; 7 bases are a match to TRBD2. The CDR3 spans 15 residues. The V segment lost 6 bases and the J segment 2 bases; nucleotides outside the gene matches: 7. From germline, CDR1 is KGHSH and CDR2 LQKENI.

The chain recombines TRBV9 with TRBJ2-7; D unresolved. CDR1 and CDR2 from the germline V gene are SGDLS and YYNGEE. The V and J ends lost 0 bases and 2 bases respectively, with 9 bases between them. This CDR3 is built from 14 residues. CDR3 region: CASSVGSNPYEQYF. The CDR3 bases are TGTGCCAGCAGCGTAGGTTCTAACCCCTACGAGCAGTACTTC.

This clone was recorded a few times. The V call is TRBV19, the J call TRBJ1-1; 7 nucleotides match TRBD1. Unmatched junction bases numbered 14, after V lost 5 bases and J lost 5 bases. The V gene's germline CDR1 is LNHDA and CDR2 SQIVND (reference sequence). The CDR3 is 16 amino acids. CDR3 region: CASSPRVQGRTTEAFF. Here the CDR3 DNA reads TGTGCCAGTAGTCCCAGGGTACAGGGGCGGACGACTGAAGCTTTCTTT.

This clone was seen a single time. The chain has TRBV2 and TRBJ2-5, with 14 positions matching TRBD2. With 6 bases clipped from V and 4 bases from J, the junction kept 4 bases outside the gene matches. Germline V gives CDR1 SNHLY, CDR2 FYNNEI. The CDR3 has 15 amino acids. The CDR3 protein is CASSVTSGRVETQYF. The CDR3 DNA sequence: TGTGCCAGCAGCGTGACTAGCGGGAGGGTAGAGACCCAGTACTTC.

The gene calls are TRBV7-9 and TRBJ2-4; D unresolved. V lost 6 bases, J lost 0 bases, and 9 bases lay in between. The CDR3 sequence is 14 residues long. Germline V gives CDR1 SEHNR, CDR2 FQNEAQ (reference sequence). CDR3 DNA sequence: TGTGCCAGCAGTCTTAGTTTAGCCAAAAACATTCAGTACTTC. Protein product: CASSLSLAKNIQYF. The variable domain in full, completed from reference TRBV7-9 and TRBJ2-4, reads DTGVSQNPRHKITKRGQNVTFRCDPISEHNRLYWYRQTLGQGPEFLTYFQNEAQLEKSRLLSDRFSAERPKGSFSTLEIQRTEQGDSAMYLCASSLSLAKNIQYFGAGTRLSVL.

For this clone: This CDR3 is also generated by other DNA sequences in the sample. In nucleotides, the CDR3 is TGTGCCAGCAGCTCCGCCGGGACTAGCCTTTACAATGAGCAGTTCTTC. As protein: CASSSAGTSLYNEQFF. The chain joins TRBV7-2 to TRBJ2-1, with 9 bases fitting TRBD2. CDR1 and CDR2 (germline): SGHTA, FQGNSA. With V trimmed by 4 bases and J by 4 bases, 8 bases remained unmatched. The CDR3 totals 16 residues.

As concerns this clone: A read error may account for a junction end that differs from germline. J is TRBJ1-2 and V is TRBV6-6; no clear D. Germline CDR1 reads MNHNY; CDR2 reads SVGAGI (reference sequence). CDR3 length equals 15 residues. The CDR3 is CASSFGSTHGYGYTF. The DNA for the CDR3 is TGTGCCAGTAGTTTTGGGAGCACCCATGGCTATGGCTACACCTTC.

The chain employs TRBV29-1 and TRBJ2-3; 8 bases are shared with TRBD2. CDR3 length: 13 residues. Germline values: CDR1 SQVTM, CDR2 ANQGSEA. Losses at the gene ends were 6 bases for V and 0 bases for J; bases not matched to a gene: 2. The CDR3 coding sequence is TGCAGCGTCCGACTAGCGAGCACAGATACGCAGTATTTT. Its translation: CSVRLASTDTQYF.

The chain uses TRBV2 and TRBJ2-6; a weak D match, TRBD2 (5 bases). The CDR3 extends over 16 amino acids. V lost 2 bases to trimming and J lost 3 bases, with 11 bases between them. CDR1 and CDR2 from the germline V gene are SNHLY and FYNNEI. The CDR3 bases are TGTGCCAGCAGTGAAAGCGAGGCGGGTGGGGCCAACGTCCTGACTTTC. Protein product: CASSESEAGGANVLTF.

This chain joins TRBV7-2 and TRBJ2-1; 15 positions match TRBD2. The J segment lost 7 bases and the V segment lost 0 bases, leaving 7 bases of the junction unmatched. Germline V gene data show CDR1 as SGHTA and CDR2 as FQGNSA. The CDR3 is 18 residues long. Here the CDR3 reads CASSLAPGLAGGKNEQFF. The CDR3 nucleotides read TGTGCCAGCAGCTTAGCGCCAGGACTAGCGGGGGGGAAGAATGAGCAGTTCTTC.

The chain recombines TRBV5-6 with TRBJ1-2, with TRBD1 identical over 10 bases. The CDR3 length is 15 residues. The J segment lost 4 bases and the V segment lost 4 bases, leaving 7 bases of the junction unmatched. Germline V gene lookup returns CDR1 SGHDT and CDR2 YYEEEE. DNA for the CDR3: TGTGCCAGCAGCCCGACGACAGGGGGCAGCTATGGCTACACCTTC. Its protein is CASSPTTGGSYGYTF.

This clone was seen only a few times. This sequence joins TRBV5-1 and TRBJ2-7; a weak D match, TRBD2 (6 bases). The CDR3 runs 13 residues. Germline V gene data show CDR1 as SGHRS and CDR2 as YFSETQ. Trimming left V 4 bases short and J 3 bases short, with 11 bases between. The CDR3 DNA sequence: TGCGCCAGCAGCCCGGAGGGCGGCTACGAGCAGTACTTC. Its protein is CASSPEGGYEQYF.

This clone has just one count. The chain uses TRBV7-2 and TRBJ2-7; 7 nucleotides agree with TRBD2. Unmatched junction bases numbered 6, after V lost 1 base and J lost 0 bases. This CDR3 contains 16 residues. Germline lookup yields CDR1 SGHTA and CDR2 FQGNSA. The CDR3 spells CASSLDGSGFSYEQYF. The CDR3 bases are TGTGCCAGCAGCTTAGATGGTAGCGGGTTCTCCTACGAGCAGTACTTC.

There are a few counts of this clone. The CDR3 loop is CASSIGGTGERNTEAFF. The CDR3 DNA follows: TGTGCCAGTAGTATTGGAGGGACAGGGGAAAGGAACACTGAAGCTTTCTTT. This chain joins TRBV19 and TRBJ1-1; the match to TRBD1 covers 10 bases. This CDR3 is 17 amino acids long. V shed 3 bases, J shed 1 base, and the junction held 8 bases outside the gene matches. Germline V lookup: CDR1 LNHDA, CDR2 SQIVND (reference sequence).

V is TRBV7-9 and J is TRBJ1-1; 7 bases agree with TRBD1. Losses at the gene ends were 2 bases for V and 4 bases for J; bases not matched to a gene: 1. CDR3 size: 13 residues. Germline CDR1 and CDR2: SEHNR and FQNEAQ (reference sequence). This chain's CDR3 is CASSLSGGTEAFF. The CDR3 bases are TGTGCCAGCAGCTTATCAGGGGGCACTGAAGCTTTCTTT.

The rearrangement links TRBV7-2 to TRBJ1-1, with 7 bases aligning to TRBD1. V lost 0 bases, J lost 0 bases, and 7 bases stayed unmatched. The CDR3 contains 17 residues. Germline CDR1 SGHTA, CDR2 FQGNSA. The CDR3 DNA reads TGTGCCAGCAGCTTAGCGAACCAGGGGGGAATGAACACTGAAGCTTTCTTT. Its protein is CASSLANQGGMNTEAFF.

The V gene is TRBV6-5, the J gene TRBJ1-1; TRBD1 aligns across 8 bases. The CDR3 length is 14 residues. The germline gives CDR1 MNHEY, CDR2 SVGAGI. V shed 4 bases and J 2 bases; nucleotides not matched to a gene: 3. DNA for the CDR3: TGTGCCAGCAGTTGGGGACAGGTCAACACTGAAGCTTTCTTT. This gives the protein CASSWGQVNTEAFF.

The J gene is TRBJ1-6, the V gene TRBV6-6; TRBD1 aligns across 9 bases. This CDR3 spans 16 amino acids. The V segment lost 0 bases and the J segment 10 bases; nucleotides outside the gene matches: 7. The germline CDR1 and CDR2 sequences are MNHNY and SVGAGI (reference sequence). In DNA, the CDR3 is TGTGCCAGCAGTTACTCGATAACAGGGGGCGAATCACCCCTCCACTTT. Translating gives CASSYSITGGESPLHF.

This clone was seen only a few times. This chain links TRBV27 with TRBJ1-4; TRBD1 matches at 9 bases. Unmatched junction bases numbered 13, after V lost 3 bases and J lost 2 bases. CDR3 size: 19 residues. Germline V gives CDR1 MNHEY, CDR2 SMNVEV (reference sequence). In DNA, the CDR3 is TGTGCCAGCAGTTTCACAGGGGGCGGATGGTTCGGTACTAATGAAAAACTGTTTTTT. It codes for CASSFTGGGWFGTNEKLFF.

The chain couples TRBV30 to TRBJ1-4; D is perhaps TRBD1 (5 bases). Germline loops: CDR1 GTSNPN, CDR2 SVGIG (reference sequence). This CDR3 is 14 amino acids long. V lost 5 bases and J 2 bases, leaving 12 bases between the germline ends. CDR3 nucleotides: TGTGCCTGGGGCGCAGGGCTTACTAATGAAAAACTGTTTTTT. Translating gives CAWGAGLTNEKLFF. Variable domain in full (rest from reference TRBV30 and TRBJ1-4): SQTIHQWPATLVQPVGSPLSLECTVEGTSNPNLYWYRQAAGRGLQLLFYSVGIGQISSEVPQNLSASRPQDRQFILSSKKLLLSDSGFYLCAWGAGLTNEKLFFGSGTQLSVL.

V usage is TRBV7-8 and J usage is TRBJ1-4; TRBD1 matches 9 bases. The germline V gene encodes CDR1 SGHVS and CDR2 FQNEAQ. The junction had 5 bases not matched to a gene; V was cut back by 6 bases and J by 0 bases. The CDR3 is made up of 16 amino acids. CDR3 DNA: TGTGCCAGCAGTTACCGACAGGGGGCAACTAATGAAAAACTGTTTTTT. Its protein product is CASSYRQGATNEKLFF. Full variable domain (outside the CDR3, taken from reference TRBV7-8 and TRBJ1-4): GAGVSQSPRYKVAKRGQDVALRCDPISGHVSLFWYQQALGQGPEFLTYFQNEAQLDKSGLPSDRFFAERPEGSVSTLKIQRTQQEDSAVYLCASSYRQGATNEKLFFGSGTQLSVL.

The chain couples TRBV10-1 to TRBJ2-7; D remains unclear. The germline gives CDR1 WNHNN, CDR2 SYGVQD (reference sequence). CDR3 length: 13 residues. Trimming took 3 bases from V and 3 from J, leaving 9 bases between them. CDR3 amino acids: CASSEGTNYEQYF. The CDR3 DNA is TGCGCCAGCAGTGAAGGTACTAACTACGAGCAGTACTTC.

The genes are TRBV6-6 and TRBJ2-3; 9 bases fit TRBD2. Germline trimming cut 4 bases from V and 2 bases from J; bases unmatched to any gene: 4. The CDR3 has 15 residues. Germline V gene data show CDR1 as MNHNY and CDR2 as SVGAGI (reference sequence). The CDR3 nucleotides are TGTGCCAGCAGTTCCCTAGCGGGGTTCACAGATACGCAGTATTTT. It translates to CASSSLAGFTDTQYF.

The chain links TRBV27 to TRBJ2-6; D is possibly TRBD2 (5 bases). The CDR3 sequence is 15 residues long. Trimming removed 11 bases from V and 0 bases from J, with 14 bases in between. Germline assignment: CDR1 MNHEY and CDR2 SMNVEV (reference sequence). The CDR3 DNA sequence: TGTGCCTCCCGAAGGGAGAGCTCTGGGGCCAACGTCCTGACTTTC. Residues: CASRRESSGANVLTF.